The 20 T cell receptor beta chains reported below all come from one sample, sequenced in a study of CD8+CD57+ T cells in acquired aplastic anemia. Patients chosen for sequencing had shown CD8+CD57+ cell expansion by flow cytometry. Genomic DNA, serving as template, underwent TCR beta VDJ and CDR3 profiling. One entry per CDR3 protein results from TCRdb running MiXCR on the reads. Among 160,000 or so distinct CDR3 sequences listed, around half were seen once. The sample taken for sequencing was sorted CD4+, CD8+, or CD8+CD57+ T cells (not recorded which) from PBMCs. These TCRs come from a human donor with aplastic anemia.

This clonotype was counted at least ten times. In nucleotides, the CDR3 is TGTGCCACCAGCAGGGCGGTGGCCAATGAGCAGTTCTTC. Protein product: CATSRAVANEQFF. The chain links TRBV15 to TRBJ2-1; D is uncertain. Per the germline V gene, CDR1 is LNHNV and CDR2 is YYDKDF (reference sequence). V lost 3 bases and J 6 bases, leaving 9 bases between the germline ends. The CDR3 totals 13 residues.

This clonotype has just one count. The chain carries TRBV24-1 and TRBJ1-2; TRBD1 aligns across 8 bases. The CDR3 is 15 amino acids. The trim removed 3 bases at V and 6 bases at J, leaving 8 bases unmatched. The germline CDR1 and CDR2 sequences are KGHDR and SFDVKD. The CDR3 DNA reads TGTGCCACCAGTGATCGGACAGGGCTTGTGGATGGCTACACCTTC. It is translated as CATSDRTGLVDGYTF.

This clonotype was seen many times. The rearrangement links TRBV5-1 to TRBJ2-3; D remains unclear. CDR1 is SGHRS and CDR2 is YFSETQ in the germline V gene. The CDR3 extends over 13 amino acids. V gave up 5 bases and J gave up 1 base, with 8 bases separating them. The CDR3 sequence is CASSGSRTDTQYF. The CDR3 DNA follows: TGCGCCAGCAGTGGCAGCCGCACAGATACGCAGTATTTT.

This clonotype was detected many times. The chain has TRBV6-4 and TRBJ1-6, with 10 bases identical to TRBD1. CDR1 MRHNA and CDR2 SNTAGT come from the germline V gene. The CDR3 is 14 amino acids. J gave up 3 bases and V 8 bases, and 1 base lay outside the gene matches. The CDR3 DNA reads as TGTGCCAGCGGGACAGGGGTCTATAATTCACCCCTCCACTTT. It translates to CASGTGVYNSPLHF.

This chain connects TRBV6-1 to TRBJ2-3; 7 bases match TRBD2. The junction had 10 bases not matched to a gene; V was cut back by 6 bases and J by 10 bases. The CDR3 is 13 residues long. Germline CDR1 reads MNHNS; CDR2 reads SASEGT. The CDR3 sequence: CASRADGGLAQYF. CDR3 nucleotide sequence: TGTGCCAGCAGGGCTGACGGGGGGTTGGCGCAGTATTTT.

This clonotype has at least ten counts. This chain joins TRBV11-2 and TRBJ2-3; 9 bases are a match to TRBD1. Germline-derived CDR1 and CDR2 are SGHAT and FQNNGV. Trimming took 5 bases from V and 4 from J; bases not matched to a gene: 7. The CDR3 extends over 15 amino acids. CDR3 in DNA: TGTGCCAGCAGCCCGGACAGGGGCCCACCAGATACGCAGTATTTT. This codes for CASSPDRGPPDTQYF.

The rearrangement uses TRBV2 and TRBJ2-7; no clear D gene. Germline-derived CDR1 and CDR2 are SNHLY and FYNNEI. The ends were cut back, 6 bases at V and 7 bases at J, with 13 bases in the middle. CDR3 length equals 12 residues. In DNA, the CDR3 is TGTGCCAGCAGGTCTTTCCTTCGGGAGCAGTACTTC. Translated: CASRSFLREQYF.

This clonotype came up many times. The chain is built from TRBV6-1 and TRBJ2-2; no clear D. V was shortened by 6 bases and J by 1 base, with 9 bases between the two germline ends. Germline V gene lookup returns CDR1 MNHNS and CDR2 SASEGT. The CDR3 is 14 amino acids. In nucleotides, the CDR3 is TGTGCCAGCAGGAGCCAGCTGAACACCGGGGAGCTGTTTTTT. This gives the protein CASRSQLNTGELFF.

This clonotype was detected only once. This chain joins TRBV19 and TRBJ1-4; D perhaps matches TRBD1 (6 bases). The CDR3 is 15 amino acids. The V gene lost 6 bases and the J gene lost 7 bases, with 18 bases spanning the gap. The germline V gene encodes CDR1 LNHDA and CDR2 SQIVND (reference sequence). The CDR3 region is CASRGLNKGGEKLFF. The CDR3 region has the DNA TGTGCCAGTAGAGGCCTAAACAAGGGGGGTGAAAAACTGTTTTTT. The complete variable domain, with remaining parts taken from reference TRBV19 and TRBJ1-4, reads DGGITQSPKYLFRKEGQNVTLSCEQNLNHDAMYWYRQDPGQGLRLIYYSQIVNDFQKGDIAEGYSVSREKKESFPLTVTSAQKNPTAFYLCASRGLNKGGEKLFFGSGTQLSVL.

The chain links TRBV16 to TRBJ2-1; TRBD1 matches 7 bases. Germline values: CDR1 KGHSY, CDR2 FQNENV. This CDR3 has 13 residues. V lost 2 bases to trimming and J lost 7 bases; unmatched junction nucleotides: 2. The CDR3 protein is CASSQGRGNEQFF. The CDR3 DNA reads TGTGCCAGCAGCCAAGGCAGGGGGAATGAGCAGTTCTTC.

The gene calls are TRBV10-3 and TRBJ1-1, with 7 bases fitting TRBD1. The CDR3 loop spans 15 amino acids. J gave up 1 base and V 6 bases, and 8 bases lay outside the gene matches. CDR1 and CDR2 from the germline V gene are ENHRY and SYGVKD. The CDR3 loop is CAIRTGVVSNTEAFF. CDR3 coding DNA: TGTGCCATCAGAACAGGGGTAGTGTCGAACACTGAAGCTTTCTTT.

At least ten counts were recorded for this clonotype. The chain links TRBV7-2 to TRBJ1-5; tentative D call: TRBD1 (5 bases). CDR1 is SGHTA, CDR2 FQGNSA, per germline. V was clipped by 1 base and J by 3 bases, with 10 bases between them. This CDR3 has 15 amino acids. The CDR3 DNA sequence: TGTGCCAGCAGCTTAGGGCCAGGGAACAATCAGCCCCAGCATTTT. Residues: CASSLGPGNNQPQHF.

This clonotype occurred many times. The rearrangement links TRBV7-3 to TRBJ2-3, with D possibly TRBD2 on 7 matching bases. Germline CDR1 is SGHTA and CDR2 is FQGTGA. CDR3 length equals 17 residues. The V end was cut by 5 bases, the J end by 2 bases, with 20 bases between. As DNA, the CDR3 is TGTGCCAGCAGCCCAGGGGCTAGCGGTCCCTACACAGATACGCAGTATTTT. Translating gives CASSPGASGPYTDTQYF.

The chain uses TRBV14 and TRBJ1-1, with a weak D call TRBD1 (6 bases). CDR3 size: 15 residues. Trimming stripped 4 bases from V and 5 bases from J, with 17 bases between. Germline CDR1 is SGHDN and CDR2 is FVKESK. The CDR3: CASSRVSGGRTEAFF. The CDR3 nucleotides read TGTGCCAGCAGCCGGGTCTCCGGGGGGCGGACTGAAGCTTTCTTT.

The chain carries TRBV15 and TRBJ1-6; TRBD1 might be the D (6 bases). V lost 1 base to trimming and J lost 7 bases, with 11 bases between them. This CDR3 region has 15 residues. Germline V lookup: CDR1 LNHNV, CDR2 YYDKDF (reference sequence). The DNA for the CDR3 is TGTGCCACCAGCAGAGGAACAGGGACCAATTCACCCCTCCACTTT. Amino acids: CATSRGTGTNSPLHF.

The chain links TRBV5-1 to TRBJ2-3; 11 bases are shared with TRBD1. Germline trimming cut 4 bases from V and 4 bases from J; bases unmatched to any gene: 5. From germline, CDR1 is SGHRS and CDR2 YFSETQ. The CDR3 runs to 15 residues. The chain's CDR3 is CASSRGQGGADTQYF. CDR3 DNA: TGCGCCAGCAGCCGGGGACAGGGGGGCGCAGATACGCAGTATTTT.

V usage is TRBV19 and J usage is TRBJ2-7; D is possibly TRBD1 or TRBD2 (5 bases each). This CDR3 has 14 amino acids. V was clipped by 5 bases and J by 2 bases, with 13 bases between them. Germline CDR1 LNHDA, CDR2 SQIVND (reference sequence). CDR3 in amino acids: CASSSRDGPYEQYF. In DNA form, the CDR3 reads TGTGCCAGTAGTTCCCGGGACGGTCCCTACGAGCAGTACTTC. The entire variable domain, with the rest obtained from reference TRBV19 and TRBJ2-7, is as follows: DGGITQSPKYLFRKEGQNVTLSCEQNLNHDAMYWYRQDPGQGLRLIYYSQIVNDFQKGDIAEGYSVSREKKESFPLTVTSAQKNPTAFYLCASSSRDGPYEQYFGPGTRLTVT.

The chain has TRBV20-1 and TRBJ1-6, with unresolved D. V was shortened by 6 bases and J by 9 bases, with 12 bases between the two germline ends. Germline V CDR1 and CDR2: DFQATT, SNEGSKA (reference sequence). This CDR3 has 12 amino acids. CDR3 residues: CSADPGGSPLHF. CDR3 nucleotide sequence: TGCAGTGCGGACCCTGGAGGTTCACCCCTCCACTTT.

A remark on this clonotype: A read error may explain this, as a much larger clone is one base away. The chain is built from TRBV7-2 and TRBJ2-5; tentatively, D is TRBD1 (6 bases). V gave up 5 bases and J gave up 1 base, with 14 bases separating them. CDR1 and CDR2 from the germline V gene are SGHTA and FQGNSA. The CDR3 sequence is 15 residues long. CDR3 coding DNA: TGTGCCAGCAGCCCAAATCTAGGGGGCCAAGAGACCCAGTACTTC. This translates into CASSPNLGGQETQYF.

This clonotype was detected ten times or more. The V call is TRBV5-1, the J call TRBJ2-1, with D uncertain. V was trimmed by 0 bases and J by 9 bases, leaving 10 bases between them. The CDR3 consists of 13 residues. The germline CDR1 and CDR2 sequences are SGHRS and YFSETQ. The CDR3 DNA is TGCGCCAGCAGCTTGGCCGGTGCGGCTGAGCAGTTCTTC. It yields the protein CASSLAGAAEQFF. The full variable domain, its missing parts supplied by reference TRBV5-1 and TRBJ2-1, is KAGVTQTPRYLIKTRGQQVTLSCSPISGHRSVSWYQQTPGQGLQFLFEYFSETQRNKGNFPGRFSGRQFSNSRSEMNVSTLELGDSALYLCASSLAGAAEQFFGPGTRLTVL.